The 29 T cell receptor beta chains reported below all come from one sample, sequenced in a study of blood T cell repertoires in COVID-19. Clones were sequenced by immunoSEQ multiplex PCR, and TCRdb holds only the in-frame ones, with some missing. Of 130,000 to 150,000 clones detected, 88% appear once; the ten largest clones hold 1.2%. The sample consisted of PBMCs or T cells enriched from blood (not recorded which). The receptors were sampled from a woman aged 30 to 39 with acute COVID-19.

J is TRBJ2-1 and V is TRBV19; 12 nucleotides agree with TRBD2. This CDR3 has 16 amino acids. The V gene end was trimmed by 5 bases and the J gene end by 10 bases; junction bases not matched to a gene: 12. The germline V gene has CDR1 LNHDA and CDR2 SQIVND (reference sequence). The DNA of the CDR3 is TGTGCCAGTAGTCTACGGACTAGCGGGAACGGGAAGGAGCAGTTCTTC. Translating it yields CASSLRTSGNGKEQFF.

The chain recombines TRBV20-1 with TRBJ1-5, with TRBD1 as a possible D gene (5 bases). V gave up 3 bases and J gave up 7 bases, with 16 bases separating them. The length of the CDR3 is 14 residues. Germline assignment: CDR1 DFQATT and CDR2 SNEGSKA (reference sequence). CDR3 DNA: TGCAGTGCTAGTATCGGGGGGAGTGGGCAGCCCCAGCATTTT. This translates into CSASIGGSGQPQHF.

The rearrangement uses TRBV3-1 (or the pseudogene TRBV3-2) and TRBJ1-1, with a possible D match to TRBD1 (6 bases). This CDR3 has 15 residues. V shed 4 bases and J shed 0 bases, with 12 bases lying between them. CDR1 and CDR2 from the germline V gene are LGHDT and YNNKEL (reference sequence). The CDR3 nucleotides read TGTGCCAGCAGCCCTTCCGGGACACTGAACACTGAAGCTTTCTTT. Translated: CASSPSGTLNTEAFF.

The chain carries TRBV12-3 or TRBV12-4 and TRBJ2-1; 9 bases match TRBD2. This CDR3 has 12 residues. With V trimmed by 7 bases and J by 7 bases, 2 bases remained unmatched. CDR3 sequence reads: CASKLAGNEQFF. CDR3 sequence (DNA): TGTGCCAGCAAGCTAGCGGGAAATGAGCAGTTCTTC.

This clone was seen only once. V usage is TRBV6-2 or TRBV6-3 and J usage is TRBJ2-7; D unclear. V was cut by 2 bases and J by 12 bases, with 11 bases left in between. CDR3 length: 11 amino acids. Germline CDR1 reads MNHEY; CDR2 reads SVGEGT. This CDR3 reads CASSYPASVYF. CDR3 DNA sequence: TGTGCCAGCAGTTACCCCGCTAGTGTGTACTTC.

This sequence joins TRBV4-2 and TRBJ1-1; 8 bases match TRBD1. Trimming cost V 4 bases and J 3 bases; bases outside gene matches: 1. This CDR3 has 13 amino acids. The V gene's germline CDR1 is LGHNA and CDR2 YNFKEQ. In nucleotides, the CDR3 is TGTGCCAGCAGCCGACAGGGGTACACTGAAGCTTTCTTT. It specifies CASSRQGYTEAFF.

This chain's CDR3 is CAISEGGAQPQHF. The CDR3 DNA sequence: TGTGCCATCAGTGAAGGGGGCGCCCAGCCCCAGCATTTT. The genes are TRBV10-3 and TRBJ1-5; 7 bases match TRBD1. With V trimmed by 3 bases and J by 7 bases, 3 bases remained unmatched. Germline CDR1 and CDR2: ENHRY and SYGVKD. CDR3 size: 13 residues.

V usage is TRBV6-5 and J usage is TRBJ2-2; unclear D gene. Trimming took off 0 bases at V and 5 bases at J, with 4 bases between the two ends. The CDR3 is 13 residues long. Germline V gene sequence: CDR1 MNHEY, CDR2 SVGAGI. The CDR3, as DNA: TGTGCCAGCAGTTACTCTGAGACCGGGGAGCTGTTTTTT. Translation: CASSYSETGELFF.

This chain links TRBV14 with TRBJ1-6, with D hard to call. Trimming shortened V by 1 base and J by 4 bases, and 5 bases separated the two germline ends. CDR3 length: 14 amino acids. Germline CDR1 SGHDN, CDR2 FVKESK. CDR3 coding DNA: TGTGCCAGCAGCCAAGTCCAGTATAATTCACCCCTCCACTTT. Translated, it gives CASSQVQYNSPLHF.

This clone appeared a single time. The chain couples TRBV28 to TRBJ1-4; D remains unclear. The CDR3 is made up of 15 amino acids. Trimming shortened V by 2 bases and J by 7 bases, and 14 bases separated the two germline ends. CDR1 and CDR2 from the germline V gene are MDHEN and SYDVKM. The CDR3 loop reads CASSLDLMAGEKLFF. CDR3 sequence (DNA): TGTGCCAGCAGTTTAGATCTTATGGCAGGTGAAAAACTGTTTTTT.

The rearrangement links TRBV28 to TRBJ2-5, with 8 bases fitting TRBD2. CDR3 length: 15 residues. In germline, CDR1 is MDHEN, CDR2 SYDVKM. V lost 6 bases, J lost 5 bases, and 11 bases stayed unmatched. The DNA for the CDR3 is TGTGCCAGCAGCCTTAGCGGGGAGGGGGAGGAGACCCAGTACTTC. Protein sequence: CASSLSGEGEETQYF.

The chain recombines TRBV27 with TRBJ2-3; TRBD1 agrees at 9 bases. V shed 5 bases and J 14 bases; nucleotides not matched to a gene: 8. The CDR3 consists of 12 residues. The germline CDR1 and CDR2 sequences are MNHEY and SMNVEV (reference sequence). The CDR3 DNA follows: TGTGCCAGCAGTCCGGACAGGGGAGTAGTGTATTTT. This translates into CASSPDRGVVYF.

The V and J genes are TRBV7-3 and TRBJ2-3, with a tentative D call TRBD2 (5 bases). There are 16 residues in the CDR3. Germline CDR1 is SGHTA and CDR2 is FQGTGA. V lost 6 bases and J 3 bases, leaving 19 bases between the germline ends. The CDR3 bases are TGTGCCAGCAGTCTGGGTCTATCGGGGTCAACAGATACGCAGTATTTT. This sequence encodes CASSLGLSGSTDTQYF.

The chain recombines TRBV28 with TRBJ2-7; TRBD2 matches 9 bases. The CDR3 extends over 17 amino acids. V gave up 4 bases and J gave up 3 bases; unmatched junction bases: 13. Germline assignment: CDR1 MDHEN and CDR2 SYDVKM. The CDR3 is CASSSAPWGSGSYEQYF. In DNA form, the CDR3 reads TGTGCCAGCAGTTCAGCCCCGTGGGGTAGCGGGAGCTACGAGCAGTACTTC.

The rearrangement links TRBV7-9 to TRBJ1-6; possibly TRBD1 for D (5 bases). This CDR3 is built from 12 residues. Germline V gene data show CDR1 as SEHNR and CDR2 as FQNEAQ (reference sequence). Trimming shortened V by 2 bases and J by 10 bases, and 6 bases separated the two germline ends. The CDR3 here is CASSLQGSPLHF. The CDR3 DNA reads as TGTGCCAGCAGCTTACAGGGCTCACCCCTCCACTTT. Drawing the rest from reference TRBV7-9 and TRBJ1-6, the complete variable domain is DTGVSQNPRHKITKRGQNVTFRCDPISEHNRLYWYRQTLGQGPEFLTYFQNEAQLEKSRLLSDRFSAERPKGSFSTLEIQRTEQGDSAMYLCASSLQGSPLHFGNGTRLTVT.

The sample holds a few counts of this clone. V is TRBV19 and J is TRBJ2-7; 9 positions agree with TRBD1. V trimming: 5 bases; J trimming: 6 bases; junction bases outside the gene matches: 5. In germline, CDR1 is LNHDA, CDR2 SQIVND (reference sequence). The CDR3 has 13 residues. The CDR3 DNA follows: TGTGCCAGTAGTCCACTGACAGGGGGCGAGCAGTACTTC. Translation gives CASSPLTGGEQYF.

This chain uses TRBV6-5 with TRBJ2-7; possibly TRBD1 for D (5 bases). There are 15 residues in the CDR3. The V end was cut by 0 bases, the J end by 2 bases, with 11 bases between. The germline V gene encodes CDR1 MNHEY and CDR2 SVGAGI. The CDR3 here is CASSYSTGQAYEQYF. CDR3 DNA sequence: TGTGCCAGCAGTTACTCCACAGGACAAGCCTACGAGCAGTACTTC.

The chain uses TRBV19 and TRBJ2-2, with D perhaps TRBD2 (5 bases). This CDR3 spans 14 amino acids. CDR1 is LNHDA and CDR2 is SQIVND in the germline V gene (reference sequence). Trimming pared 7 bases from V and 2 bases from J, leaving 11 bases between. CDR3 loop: CASKSGRNTGELFF. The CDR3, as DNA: TGTGCCAGTAAGAGCGGAAGAAACACCGGGGAGCTGTTTTTT.

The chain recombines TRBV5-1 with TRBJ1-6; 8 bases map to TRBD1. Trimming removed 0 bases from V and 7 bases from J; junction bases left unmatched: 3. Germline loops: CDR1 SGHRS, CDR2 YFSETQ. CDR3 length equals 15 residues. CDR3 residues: CASSLGTGINSPLHF. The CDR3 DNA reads TGCGCCAGCAGCTTGGGGACAGGGATAAATTCACCCCTCCACTTT. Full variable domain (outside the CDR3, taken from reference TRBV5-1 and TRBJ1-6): KAGVTQTPRYLIKTRGQQVTLSCSPISGHRSVSWYQQTPGQGLQFLFEYFSETQRNKGNFPGRFSGRQFSNSRSEMNVSTLELGDSALYLCASSLGTGINSPLHFGNGTRLTVT.

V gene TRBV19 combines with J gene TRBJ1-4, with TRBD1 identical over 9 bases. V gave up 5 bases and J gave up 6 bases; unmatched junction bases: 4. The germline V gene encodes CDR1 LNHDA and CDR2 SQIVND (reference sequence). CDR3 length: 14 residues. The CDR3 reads CASSAGTGYEKLFF. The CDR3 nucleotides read TGTGCCAGTAGTGCCGGGACAGGGTATGAAAAACTGTTTTTT.

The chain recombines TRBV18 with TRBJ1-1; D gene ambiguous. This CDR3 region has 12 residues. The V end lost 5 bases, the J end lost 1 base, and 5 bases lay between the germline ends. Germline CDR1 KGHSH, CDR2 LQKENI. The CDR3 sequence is CASSEGNTEAFF. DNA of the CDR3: TGTGCCAGCTCAGAGGGGAACACTGAAGCTTTCTTT.

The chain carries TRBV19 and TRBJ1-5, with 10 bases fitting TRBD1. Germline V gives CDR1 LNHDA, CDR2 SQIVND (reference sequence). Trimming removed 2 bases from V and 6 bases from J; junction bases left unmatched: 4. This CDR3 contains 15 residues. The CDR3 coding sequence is TGTGCCAGTAGTATACCCGGGACAGGGGTTCAGCCCCAGCATTTT. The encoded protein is CASSIPGTGVQPQHF.

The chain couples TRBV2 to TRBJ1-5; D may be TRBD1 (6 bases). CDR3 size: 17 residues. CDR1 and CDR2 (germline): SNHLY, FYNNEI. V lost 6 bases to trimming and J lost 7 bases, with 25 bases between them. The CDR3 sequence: CASRDLSQGPPPQPQHF. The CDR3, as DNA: TGTGCCAGCAGGGATCTCTCCCAGGGGCCGCCCCCCCAGCCCCAGCATTTT.

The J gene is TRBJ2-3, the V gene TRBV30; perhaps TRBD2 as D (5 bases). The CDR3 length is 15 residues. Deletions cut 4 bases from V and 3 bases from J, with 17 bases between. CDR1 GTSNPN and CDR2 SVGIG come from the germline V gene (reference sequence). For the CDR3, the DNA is TGTGCCTGGACCGGTCGGGGTTACATTACAGATACGCAGTATTTT. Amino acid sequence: CAWTGRGYITDTQYF.

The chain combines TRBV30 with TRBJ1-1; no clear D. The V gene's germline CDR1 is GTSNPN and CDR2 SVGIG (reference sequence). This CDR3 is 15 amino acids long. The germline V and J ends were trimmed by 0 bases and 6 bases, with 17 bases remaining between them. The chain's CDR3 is CAWSVSPGLGAEAFF. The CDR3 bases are TGTGCCTGGAGTGTAAGTCCGGGGTTGGGAGCTGAAGCTTTCTTT. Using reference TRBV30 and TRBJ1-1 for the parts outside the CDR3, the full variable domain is SQTIHQWPATLVQPVGSPLSLECTVEGTSNPNLYWYRQAAGRGLQLLFYSVGIGQISSEVPQNLSASRPQDRQFILSSKKLLLSDSGFYLCAWSVSPGLGAEAFFGQGTRLTVV.

The DNA of the CDR3 is TGTGCCAGTACGGGTTTGGGGGCAGGGCCCTACAATGAGCAGTTCTTC. Protein sequence: CASTGLGAGPYNEQFF. The gene calls are TRBV19 and TRBJ2-1, with a possible D match to TRBD1 (6 bases). The CDR3 sequence is 16 residues long. Germline V gene lookup returns CDR1 LNHDA and CDR2 SQIVND (reference sequence). Trimming removed 7 bases from V and 2 bases from J, with 18 bases in between.

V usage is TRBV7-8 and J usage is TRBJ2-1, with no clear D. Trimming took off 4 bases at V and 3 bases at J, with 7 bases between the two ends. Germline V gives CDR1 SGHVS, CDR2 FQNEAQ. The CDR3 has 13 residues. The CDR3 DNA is TGTGCCAGCAGCTCCACAAACTACAATGAGCAGTTCTTC. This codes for CASSSTNYNEQFF.

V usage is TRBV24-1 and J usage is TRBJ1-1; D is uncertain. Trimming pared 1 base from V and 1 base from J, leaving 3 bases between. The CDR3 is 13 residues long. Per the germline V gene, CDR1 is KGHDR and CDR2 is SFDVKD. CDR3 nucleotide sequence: TGTGCCACCAGTGATTTCGGGAACACTGAAGCTTTCTTT. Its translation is CATSDFGNTEAFF.

CDR3 region: CASSPSVLAVSYEQYF. The CDR3 region has the DNA TGTGCCAGCTCTCCCTCGGTCCTAGCGGTTTCCTACGAGCAGTACTTC. The gene calls are TRBV18 and TRBJ2-7; 7 nucleotides line up with TRBD2. The CDR3 runs 16 residues. V trimming: 6 bases; J trimming: 1 base; junction bases outside the gene matches: 12. Germline V gene sequence: CDR1 KGHSH, CDR2 LQKENI.